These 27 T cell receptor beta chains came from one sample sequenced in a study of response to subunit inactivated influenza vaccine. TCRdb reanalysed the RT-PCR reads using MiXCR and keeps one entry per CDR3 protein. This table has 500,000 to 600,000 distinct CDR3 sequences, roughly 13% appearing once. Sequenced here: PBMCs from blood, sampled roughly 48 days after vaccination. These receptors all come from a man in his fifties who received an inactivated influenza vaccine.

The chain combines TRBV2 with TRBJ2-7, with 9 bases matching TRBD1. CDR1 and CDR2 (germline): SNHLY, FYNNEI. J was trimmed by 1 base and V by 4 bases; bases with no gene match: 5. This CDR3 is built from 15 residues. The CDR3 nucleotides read TGTGCCAGCAGTGGTTGGGACAGGGCTTCCTACGAGCAGTACTTC. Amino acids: CASSGWDRASYEQYF. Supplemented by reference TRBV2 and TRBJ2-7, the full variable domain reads EPEVTQTPSHQVTQMGQEVILRCVPISNHLYFYWYRQILGQKVEFLVSFYNNEISEKSEIFDDQFSVERPDGSNFTLKIRSTKLEDSAMYFCASSGWDRASYEQYFGPGTRLTVT.

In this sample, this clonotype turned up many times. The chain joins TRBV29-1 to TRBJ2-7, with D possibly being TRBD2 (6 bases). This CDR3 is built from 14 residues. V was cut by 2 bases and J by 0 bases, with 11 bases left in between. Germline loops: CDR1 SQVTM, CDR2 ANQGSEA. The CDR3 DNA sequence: TGCAGCGTTGAATCGGCGGGGAGCTCCTACGAGCAGTACTTC. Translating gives CSVESAGSSYEQYF.

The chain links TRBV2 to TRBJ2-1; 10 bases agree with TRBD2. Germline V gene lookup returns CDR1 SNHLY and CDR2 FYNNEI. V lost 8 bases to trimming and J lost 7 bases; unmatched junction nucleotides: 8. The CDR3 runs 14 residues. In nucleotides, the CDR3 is TGTGCCAGCGGGCGGGGACTAGCGTCGAATGAGCAGTTCTTC. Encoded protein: CASGRGLASNEQFF.

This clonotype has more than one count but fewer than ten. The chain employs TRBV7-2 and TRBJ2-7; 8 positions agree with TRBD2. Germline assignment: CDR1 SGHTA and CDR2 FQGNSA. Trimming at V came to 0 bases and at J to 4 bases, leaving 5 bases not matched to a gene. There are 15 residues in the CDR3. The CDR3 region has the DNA TGTGCCAGCAGCTTAGCCGGGGGGGGGCGGTACGAGCAGTACTTC. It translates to CASSLAGGGRYEQYF.

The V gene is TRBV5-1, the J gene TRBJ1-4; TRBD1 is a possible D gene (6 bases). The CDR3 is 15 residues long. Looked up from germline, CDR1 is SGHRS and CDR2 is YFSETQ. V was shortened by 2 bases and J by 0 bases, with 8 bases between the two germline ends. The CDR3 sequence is CASSFQGSTNEKLFF. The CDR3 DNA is TGCGCCAGCAGCTTCCAGGGGTCAACTAATGAAAAACTGTTTTTT. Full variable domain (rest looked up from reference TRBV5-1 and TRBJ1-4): KAGVTQTPRYLIKTRGQQVTLSCSPISGHRSVSWYQQTPGQGLQFLFEYFSETQRNKGNFPGRFSGRQFSNSRSEMNVSTLELGDSALYLCASSFQGSTNEKLFFGSGTQLSVL.

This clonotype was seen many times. In DNA form, the CDR3 reads TGTGCCAGCAGCCCGGGGATCGAGTCCCAGCATTTT. Amino acid sequence: CASSPGIESQHF. The chain has TRBV12-3 or TRBV12-4 and TRBJ1-5; no clear D. Trimming removed 6 bases from V and 11 bases from J, with 14 bases in between. The CDR3 has 12 residues.

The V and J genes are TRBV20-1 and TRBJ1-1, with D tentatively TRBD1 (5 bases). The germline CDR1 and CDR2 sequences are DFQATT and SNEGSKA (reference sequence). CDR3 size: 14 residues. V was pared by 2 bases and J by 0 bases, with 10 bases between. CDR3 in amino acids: CSARSGRVNTEAFF. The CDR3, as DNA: TGCAGTGCTAGAAGTGGCAGGGTGAACACTGAAGCTTTCTTT.

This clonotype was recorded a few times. The CDR3 is CASSISGPTDTQYF. For the CDR3, the DNA is TGTGCCAGCAGCATAAGCGGCCCCACAGATACGCAGTATTTT. V usage is TRBV7-9 and J usage is TRBJ2-3; possible D gene TRBD2, 5 bases. V was clipped by 5 bases and J by 2 bases, with 11 bases between them. CDR1 is SEHNR, CDR2 FQNEAQ, per germline (reference sequence). The CDR3 covers 14 residues.

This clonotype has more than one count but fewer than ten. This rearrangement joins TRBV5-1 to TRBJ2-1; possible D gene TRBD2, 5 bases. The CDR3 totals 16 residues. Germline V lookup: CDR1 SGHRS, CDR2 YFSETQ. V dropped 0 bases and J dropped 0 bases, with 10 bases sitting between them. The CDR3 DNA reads TGCGCCAGCAGCTTGGCCGGGAAAAGCTCCTACAATGAGCAGTTCTTC. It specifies CASSLAGKSSYNEQFF.

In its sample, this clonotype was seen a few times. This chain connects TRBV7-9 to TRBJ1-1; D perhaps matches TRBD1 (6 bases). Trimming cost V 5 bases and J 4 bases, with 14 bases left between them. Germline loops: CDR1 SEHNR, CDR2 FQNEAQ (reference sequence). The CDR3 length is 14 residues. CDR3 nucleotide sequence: TGTGCCAGCAGCGCCCGACAGGAAAGCACTGAAGCTTTCTTT. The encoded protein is CASSARQESTEAFF.

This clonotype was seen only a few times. CDR3: CASRRGDSYEQYF. CDR3 sequence (DNA): TGTGCCAGCAGGCGGGGGGACTCCTACGAGCAGTACTTC. The chain joins TRBV6-1 to TRBJ2-7; 8 bases agree with TRBD2. Germline CDR1 reads MNHNS; CDR2 reads SASEGT. The CDR3 runs to 13 residues. Germline trimming cut 6 bases from V and 0 bases from J; bases unmatched to any gene: 1.

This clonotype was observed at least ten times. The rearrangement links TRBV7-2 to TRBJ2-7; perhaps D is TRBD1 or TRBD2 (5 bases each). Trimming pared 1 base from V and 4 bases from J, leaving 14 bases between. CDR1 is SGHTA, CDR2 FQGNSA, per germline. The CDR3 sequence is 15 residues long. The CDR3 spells CASSLVVGVKYEQYF. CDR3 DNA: TGTGCCAGCAGCTTAGTGGTGGGGGTGAAATACGAGCAGTACTTC. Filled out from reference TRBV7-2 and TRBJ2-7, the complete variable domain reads GAGVSQSPSNKVTEKGKDVELRCDPISGHTALYWYRQSLGQGLEFLIYFQGNSAPDKSGLPSDRFSAERTGGSVSTLTIQRTQQEDSAVYLCASSLVVGVKYEQYFGPGTRLTVT.

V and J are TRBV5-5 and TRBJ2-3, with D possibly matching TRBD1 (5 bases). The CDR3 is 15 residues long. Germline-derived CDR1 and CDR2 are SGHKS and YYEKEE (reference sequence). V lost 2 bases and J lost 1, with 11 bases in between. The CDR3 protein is CASSFFRVGTDTQYF. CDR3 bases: TGTGCCAGCAGCTTTTTCAGGGTAGGCACAGATACGCAGTATTTT. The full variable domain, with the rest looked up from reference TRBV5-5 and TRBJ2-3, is DAGVTQSPTHLIKTRGQQVTLRCSPISGHKSVSWYQQVLGQGPQFIFQYYEKEERGRGNFPDRFSARQFPNYSSELNVNALLLGDSALYLCASSFFRVGTDTQYFGPGTRLTVL.

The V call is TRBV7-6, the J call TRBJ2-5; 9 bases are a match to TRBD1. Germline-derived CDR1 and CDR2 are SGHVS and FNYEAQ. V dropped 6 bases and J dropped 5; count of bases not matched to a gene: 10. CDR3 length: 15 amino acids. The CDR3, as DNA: TGTGCCAGCAGACCGGGGACAGGGACCGCCGAGACCCAGTACTTC. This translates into CASRPGTGTAETQYF.

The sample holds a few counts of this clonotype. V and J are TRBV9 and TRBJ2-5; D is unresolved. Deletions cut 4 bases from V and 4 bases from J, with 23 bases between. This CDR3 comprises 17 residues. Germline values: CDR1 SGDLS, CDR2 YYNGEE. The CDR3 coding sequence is TGTGCCAGCAGCCCAAACTTAGGGTTTGTGATGCGAGAGACCCAGTACTTC. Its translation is CASSPNLGFVMRETQYF.

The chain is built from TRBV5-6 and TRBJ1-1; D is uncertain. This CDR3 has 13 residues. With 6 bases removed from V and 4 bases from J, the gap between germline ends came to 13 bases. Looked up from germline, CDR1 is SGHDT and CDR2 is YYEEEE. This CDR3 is CASTETVSTEAFF. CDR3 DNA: TGTGCCAGCACCGAAACAGTATCCACTGAAGCTTTCTTT. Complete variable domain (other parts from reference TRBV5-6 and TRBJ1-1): DAGVTQSPTHLIKTRGQQVTLRCSPKSGHDTVSWYQQALGQGPQFIFQYYEEEERQRGNFPDRFSGHQFPNYSSELNVNALLLGDSALYLCASTETVSTEAFFGQGTRLTVV.

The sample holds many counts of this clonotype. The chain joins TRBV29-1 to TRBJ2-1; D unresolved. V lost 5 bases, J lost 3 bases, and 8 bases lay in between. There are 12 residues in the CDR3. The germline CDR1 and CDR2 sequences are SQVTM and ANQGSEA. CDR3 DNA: TGCAGCGTTATACACTTCTACAATGAGCAGTTCTTC. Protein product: CSVIHFYNEQFF.

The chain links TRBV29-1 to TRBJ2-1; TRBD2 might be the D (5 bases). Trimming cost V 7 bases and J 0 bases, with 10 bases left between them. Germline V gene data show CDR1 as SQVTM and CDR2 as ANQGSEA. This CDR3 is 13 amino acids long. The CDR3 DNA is TGCAGCGCTAGCCCCAACTCCTACAATGAGCAGTTCTTC. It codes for CSASPNSYNEQFF.

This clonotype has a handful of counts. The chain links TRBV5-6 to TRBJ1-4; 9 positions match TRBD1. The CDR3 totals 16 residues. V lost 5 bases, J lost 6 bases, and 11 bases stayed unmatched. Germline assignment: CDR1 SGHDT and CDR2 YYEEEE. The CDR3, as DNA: TGTGCCAGCAGTTATGGGCCGGGACAGGGTTATGAAAAACTGTTTTTT. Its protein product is CASSYGPGQGYEKLFF.

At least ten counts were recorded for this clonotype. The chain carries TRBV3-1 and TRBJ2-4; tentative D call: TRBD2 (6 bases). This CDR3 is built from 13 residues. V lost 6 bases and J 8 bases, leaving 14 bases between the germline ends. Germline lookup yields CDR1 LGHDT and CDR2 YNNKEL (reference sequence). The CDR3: CASRAPSSDIQYF. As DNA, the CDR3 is TGTGCCAGCAGAGCCCCGTCTAGCGACATTCAGTACTTC.

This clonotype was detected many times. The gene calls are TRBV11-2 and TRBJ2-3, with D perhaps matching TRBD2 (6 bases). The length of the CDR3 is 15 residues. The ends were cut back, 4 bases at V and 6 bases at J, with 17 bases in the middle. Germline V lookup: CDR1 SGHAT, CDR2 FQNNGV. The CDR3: CASSYPRDPGDTQYF. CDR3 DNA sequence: TGTGCCAGCAGCTACCCGCGGGACCCTGGGGATACGCAGTATTTT.

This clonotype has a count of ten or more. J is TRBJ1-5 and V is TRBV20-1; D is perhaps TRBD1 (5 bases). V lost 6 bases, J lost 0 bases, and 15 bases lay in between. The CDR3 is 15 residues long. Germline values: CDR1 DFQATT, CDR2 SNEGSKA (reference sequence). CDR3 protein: CSAWDGPYSNQPQHF. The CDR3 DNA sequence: TGCAGTGCCTGGGACGGACCTTATAGCAATCAGCCCCAGCATTTT.

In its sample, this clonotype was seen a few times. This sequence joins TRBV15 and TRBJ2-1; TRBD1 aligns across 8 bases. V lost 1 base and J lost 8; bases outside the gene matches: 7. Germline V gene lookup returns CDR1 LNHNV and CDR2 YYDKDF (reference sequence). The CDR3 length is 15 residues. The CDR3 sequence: CATSRGQGSVHEQFF. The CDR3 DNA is TGTGCCACCAGCAGAGGACAGGGGTCTGTCCATGAGCAGTTCTTC.

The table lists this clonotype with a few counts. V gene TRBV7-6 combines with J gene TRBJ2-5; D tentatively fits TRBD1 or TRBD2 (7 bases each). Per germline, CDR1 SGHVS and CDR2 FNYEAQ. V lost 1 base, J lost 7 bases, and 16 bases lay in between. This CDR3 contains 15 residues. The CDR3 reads CASSLEYQGEGTQYF. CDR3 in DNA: TGTGCCAGCAGCTTAGAGTATCAGGGGGAGGGGACCCAGTACTTC.

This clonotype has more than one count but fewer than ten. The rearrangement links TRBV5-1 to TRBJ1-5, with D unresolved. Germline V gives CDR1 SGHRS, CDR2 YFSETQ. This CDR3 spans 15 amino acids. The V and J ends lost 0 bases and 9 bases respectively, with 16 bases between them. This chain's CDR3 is CASSLGSGPGSPQHF. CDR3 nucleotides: TGCGCCAGCAGCTTGGGGTCAGGCCCAGGTTCGCCCCAGCATTTT.

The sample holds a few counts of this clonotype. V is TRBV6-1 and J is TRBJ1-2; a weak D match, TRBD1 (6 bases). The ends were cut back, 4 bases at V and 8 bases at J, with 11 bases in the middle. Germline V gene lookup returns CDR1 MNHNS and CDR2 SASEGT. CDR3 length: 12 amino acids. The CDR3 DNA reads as TGTGCCAGCAGTGGCCCCAGGGGAGGCTACACCTTC. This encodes CASSGPRGGYTF.

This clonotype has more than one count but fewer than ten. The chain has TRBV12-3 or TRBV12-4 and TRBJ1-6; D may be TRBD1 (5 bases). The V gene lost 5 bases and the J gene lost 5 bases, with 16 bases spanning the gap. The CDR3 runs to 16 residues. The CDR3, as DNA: TGTGCCAGCAGTGCCAGTCAGGGACTTAATAATTCACCCCTCCACTTT. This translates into CASSASQGLNNSPLHF.